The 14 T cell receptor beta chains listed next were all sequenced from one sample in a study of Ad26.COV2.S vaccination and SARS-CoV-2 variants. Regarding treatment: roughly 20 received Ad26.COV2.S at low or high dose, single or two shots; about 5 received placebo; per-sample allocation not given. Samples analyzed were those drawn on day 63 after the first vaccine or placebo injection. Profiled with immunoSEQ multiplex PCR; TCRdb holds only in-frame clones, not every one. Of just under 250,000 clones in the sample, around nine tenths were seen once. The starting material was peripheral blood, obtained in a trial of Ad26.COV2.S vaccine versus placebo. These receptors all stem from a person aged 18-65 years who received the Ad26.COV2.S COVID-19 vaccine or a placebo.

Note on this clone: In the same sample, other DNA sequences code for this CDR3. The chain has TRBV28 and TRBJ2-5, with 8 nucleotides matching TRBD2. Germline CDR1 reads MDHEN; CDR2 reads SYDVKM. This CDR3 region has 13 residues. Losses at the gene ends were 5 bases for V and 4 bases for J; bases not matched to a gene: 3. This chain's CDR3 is CASSSGGRETQYF. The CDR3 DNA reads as TGTGCCAGCAGTAGCGGGGGTCGAGAGACCCAGTACTTC.

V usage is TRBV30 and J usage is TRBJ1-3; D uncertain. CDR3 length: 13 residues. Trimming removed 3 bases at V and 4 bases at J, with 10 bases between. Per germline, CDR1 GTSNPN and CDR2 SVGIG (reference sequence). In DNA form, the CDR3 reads TGTGCCTGGAGCGTCTCACACGGAAACACCATATATTTT. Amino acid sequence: CAWSVSHGNTIYF.

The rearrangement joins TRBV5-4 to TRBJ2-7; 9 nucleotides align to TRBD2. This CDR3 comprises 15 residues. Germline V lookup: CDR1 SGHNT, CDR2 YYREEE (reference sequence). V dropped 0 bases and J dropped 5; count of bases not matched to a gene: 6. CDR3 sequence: CASSLAGGGADEQYF. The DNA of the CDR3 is TGTGCCAGCAGCTTGGCGGGCGGGGGGGCGGACGAGCAGTACTTC.

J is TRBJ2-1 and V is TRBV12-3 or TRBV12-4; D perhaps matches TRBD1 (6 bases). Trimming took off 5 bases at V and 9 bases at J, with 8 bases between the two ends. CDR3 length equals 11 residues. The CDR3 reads CASSLQGEQFF. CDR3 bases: TGTGCCAGCAGTCTACAGGGTGAGCAGTTCTTC.

The CDR3 region is CASSGTGAETQYF. CDR3 DNA sequence: TGTGCCAGCAGCGGGACAGGGGCCGAGACCCAGTACTTC. This chain connects TRBV7-9 to TRBJ2-5; 10 bases map to TRBD1. The CDR3 has 13 residues. The V and J ends lost 5 bases and 5 bases, in that order; junction bases with no gene match: 2. Germline CDR1 SEHNR, CDR2 FQNEAQ (reference sequence).

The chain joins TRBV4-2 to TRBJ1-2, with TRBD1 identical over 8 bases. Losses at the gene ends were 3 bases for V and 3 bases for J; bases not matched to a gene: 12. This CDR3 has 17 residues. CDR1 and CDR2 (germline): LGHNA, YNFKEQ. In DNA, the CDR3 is TGTGCCAGCAGCCAGGATGACAGGGGAGGTCGGTACTATGGCTACACCTTC. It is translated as CASSQDDRGGRYYGYTF.

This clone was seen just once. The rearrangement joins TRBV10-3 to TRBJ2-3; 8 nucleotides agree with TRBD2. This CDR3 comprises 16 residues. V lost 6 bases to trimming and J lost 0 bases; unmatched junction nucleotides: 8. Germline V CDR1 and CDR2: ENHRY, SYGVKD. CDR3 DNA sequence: TGTGCCATCAGCGTACTACTAGCGGATAGCACAGATACGCAGTATTTT. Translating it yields CAISVLLADSTDTQYF.

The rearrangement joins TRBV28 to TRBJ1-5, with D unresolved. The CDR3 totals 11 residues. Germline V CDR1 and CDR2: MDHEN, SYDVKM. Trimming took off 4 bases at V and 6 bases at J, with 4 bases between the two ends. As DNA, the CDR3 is TGTGCCAGCAGTTCCAGTCAGCCCCAGCATTTT. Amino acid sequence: CASSSSQPQHF.

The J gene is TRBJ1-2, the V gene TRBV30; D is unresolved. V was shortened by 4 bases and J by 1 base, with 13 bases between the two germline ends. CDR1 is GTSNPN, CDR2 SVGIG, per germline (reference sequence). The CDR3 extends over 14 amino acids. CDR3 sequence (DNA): TGTGCCTGGAACCCCGGGGAGTTTAACTATGGCTACACCTTC. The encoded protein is CAWNPGEFNYGYTF. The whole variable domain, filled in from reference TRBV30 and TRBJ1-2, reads SQTIHQWPATLVQPVGSPLSLECTVEGTSNPNLYWYRQAAGRGLQLLFYSVGIGQISSEVPQNLSASRPQDRQFILSSKKLLLSDSGFYLCAWNPGEFNYGYTFGSGTRLTVV.

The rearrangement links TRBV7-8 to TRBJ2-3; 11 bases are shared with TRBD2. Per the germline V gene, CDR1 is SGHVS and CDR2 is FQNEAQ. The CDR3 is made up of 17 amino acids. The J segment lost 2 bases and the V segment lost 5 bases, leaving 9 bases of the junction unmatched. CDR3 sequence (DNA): TGTGCCAGCAGCCGCCAGACTAGCGGGGTCACCACAGATACGCAGTATTTT. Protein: CASSRQTSGVTTDTQYF.

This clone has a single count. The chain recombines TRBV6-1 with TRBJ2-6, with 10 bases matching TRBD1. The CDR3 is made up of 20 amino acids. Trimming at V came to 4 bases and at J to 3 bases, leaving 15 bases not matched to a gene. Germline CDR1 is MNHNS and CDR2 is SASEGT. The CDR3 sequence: CASSAWGQGRTSGGANVLTF. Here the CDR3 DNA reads TGTGCCAGCAGTGCCTGGGGACAGGGGCGCACCTCAGGTGGGGCCAACGTCCTGACTTTC.

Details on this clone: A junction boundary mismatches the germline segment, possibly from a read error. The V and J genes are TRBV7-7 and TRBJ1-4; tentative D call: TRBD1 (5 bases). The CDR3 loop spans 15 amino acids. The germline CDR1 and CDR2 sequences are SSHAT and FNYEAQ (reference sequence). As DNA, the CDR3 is TGTGCTAGCAGCTTAGCGGGGACCGTTAATGAAAAACTGTTTTTT. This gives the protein CASSLAGTVNEKLFF. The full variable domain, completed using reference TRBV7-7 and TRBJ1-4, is GAGVSQSPRYKVTKRGQDVTLRCDPISSHATLYWYQQALGQGPEFLTYFNYEAQPDKSGLPSDRFSAERPEGSISTLTIQRTEQRDSAMYRCASSLAGTVNEKLFFGSGTQLSVL.

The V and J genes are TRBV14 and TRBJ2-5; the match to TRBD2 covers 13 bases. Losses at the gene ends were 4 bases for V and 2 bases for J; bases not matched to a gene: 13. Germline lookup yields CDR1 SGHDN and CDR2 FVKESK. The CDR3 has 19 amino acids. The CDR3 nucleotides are TGTGCCAGCAGCCCCAGAAGAGGACTAGCGGGGGTAGATCAAGAGACCCAGTACTTC. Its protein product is CASSPRRGLAGVDQETQYF.

The CDR3 spells CASTSTGQGTGELFF. The CDR3 DNA follows: TGCGCCAGCACCTCTACGGGGCAGGGCACCGGGGAGCTGTTTTTT. The chain carries TRBV5-1 and TRBJ2-2; D may correspond to TRBD1 or TRBD2 (5 bases each). CDR1 SGHRS and CDR2 YFSETQ come from the germline V gene. The CDR3 sequence is 15 residues long. Trimming stripped 6 bases from V and 4 bases from J, with 16 bases between.